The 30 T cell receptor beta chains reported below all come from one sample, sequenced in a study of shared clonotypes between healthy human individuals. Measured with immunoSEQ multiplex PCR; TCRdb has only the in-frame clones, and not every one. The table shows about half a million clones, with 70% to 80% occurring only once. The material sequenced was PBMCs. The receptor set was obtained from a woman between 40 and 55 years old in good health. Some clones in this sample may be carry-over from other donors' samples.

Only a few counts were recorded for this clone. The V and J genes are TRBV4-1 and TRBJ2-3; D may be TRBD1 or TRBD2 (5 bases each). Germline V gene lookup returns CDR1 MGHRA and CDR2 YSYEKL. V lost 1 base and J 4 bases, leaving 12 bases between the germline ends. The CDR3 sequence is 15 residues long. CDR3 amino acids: CASSQVGAPPDTQYF. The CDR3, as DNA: TGCGCCAGCAGCCAAGTCGGGGCGCCACCAGATACGCAGTATTTT.

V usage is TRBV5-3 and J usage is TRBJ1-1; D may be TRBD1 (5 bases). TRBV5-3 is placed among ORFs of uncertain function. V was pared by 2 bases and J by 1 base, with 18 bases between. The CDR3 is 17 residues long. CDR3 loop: CARSFVWIPGGNTEAFF. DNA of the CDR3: TGTGCCAGAAGCTTTGTATGGATCCCGGGGGGGAACACTGAAGCTTTCTTT.

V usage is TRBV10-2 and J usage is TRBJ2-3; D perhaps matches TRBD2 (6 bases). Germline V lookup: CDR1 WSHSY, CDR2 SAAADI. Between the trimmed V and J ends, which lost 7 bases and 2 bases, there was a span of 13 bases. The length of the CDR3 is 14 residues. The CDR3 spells CASIRDFDTDTQYF. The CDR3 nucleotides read TGCGCCAGCATTCGGGACTTTGACACAGATACGCAGTATTTT.

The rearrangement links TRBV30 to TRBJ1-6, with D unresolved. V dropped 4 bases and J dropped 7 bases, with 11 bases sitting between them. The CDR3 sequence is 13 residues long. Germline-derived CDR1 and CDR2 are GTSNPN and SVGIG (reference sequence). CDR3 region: CAWTVEVNSPLHF. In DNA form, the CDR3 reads TGTGCCTGGACCGTGGAGGTGAATTCACCCCTCCACTTT.

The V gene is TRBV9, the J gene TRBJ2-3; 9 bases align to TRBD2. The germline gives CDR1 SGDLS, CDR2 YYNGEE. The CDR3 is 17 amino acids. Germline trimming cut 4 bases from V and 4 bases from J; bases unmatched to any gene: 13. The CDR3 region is CASSPQRWREGADTQYF. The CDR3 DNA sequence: TGTGCCAGCAGCCCACAGAGATGGCGGGAGGGTGCAGATACGCAGTATTTT.

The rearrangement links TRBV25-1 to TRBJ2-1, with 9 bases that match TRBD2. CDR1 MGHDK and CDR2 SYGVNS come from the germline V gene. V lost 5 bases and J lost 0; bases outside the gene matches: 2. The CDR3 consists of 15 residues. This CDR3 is CASSPTSGSYNEQFF. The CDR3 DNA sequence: TGTGCCAGCAGTCCGACTAGCGGCTCCTACAATGAGCAGTTCTTC.

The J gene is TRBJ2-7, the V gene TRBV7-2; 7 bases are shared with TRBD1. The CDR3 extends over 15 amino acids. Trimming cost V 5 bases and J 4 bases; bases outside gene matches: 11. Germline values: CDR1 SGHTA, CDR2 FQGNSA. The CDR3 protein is CASSLRQGRAYEQYF. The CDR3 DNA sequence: TGTGCCAGCAGCCTCCGACAGGGAAGGGCTTACGAGCAGTACTTC.

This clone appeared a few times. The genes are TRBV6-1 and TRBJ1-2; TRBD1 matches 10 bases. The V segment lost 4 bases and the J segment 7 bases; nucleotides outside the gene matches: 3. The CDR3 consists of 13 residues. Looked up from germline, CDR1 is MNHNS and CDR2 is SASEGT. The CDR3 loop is CASSGQGAVGYTF. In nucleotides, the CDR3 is TGTGCCAGCAGTGGACAGGGGGCGGTTGGCTACACCTTC.

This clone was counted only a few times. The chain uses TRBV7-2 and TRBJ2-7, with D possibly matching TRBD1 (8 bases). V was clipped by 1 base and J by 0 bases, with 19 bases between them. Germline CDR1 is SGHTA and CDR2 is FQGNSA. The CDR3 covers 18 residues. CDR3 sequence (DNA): TGTGCCAGCAGCTTAGAGACCCACAGGGGGGGATACTCCTACGAGCAGTACTTC. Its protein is CASSLETHRGGYSYEQYF.

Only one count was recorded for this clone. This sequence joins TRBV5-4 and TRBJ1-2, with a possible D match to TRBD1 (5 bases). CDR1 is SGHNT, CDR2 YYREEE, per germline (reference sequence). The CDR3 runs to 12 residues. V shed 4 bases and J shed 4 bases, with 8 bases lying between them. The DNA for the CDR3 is TGTGCCAGCAGCGAGGACACCTATGGCTACACCTTC. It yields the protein CASSEDTYGYTF. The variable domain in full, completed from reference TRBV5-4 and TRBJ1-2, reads ETGVTQSPTHLIKTRGQQVTLRCSSQSGHNTVSWYQQALGQGPQFIFQYYREEENGRGNFPPRFSGLQFPNYSSELNVNALELDDSALYLCASSEDTYGYTFGSGTRLTVV.

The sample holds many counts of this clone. CDR3 loop: CATSRGDPDQPQHF. CDR3 nucleotide sequence: TGTGCCACCAGCAGAGGTGACCCGGATCAGCCCCAGCATTTT. The chain has TRBV15 and TRBJ1-5; D unresolved. The CDR3 extends over 14 amino acids. Germline assignment: CDR1 LNHNV and CDR2 YYDKDF (reference sequence). The V end lost 1 base, the J end lost 5 bases, and 9 bases lay between the germline ends.

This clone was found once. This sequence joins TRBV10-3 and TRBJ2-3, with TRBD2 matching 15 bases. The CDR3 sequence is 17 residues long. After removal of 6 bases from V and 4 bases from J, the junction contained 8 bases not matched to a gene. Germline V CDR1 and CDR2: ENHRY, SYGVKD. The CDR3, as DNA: TGTGCCATCAGCCTAGGACTAGCGGGAGGGCCCTCAGATACGCAGTATTTT. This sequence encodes CAISLGLAGGPSDTQYF.

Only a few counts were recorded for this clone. CDR3 amino acids: CASSFDSNTEAFF. The CDR3 nucleotides read TGTGCCAGCAGCTTCGACAGCAACACTGAAGCTTTCTTT. The rearrangement uses TRBV7-6 and TRBJ1-1; TRBD1 is a possible D gene (5 bases). V was trimmed by 3 bases and J by 2 bases, leaving 7 bases between them. Germline V lookup: CDR1 SGHVS, CDR2 FNYEAQ. This CDR3 has 13 residues. The entire variable domain, with the rest obtained from reference TRBV7-6 and TRBJ1-1, is as follows: GAGVSQSPRYKVTKRGQDVALRCDPISGHVSLYWYRQALGQGPEFLTYFNYEAQQDKSGLPNDRFSAERPEGSISTLTIQRTEQRDSAMYRCASSFDSNTEAFFGQGTRLTVV.

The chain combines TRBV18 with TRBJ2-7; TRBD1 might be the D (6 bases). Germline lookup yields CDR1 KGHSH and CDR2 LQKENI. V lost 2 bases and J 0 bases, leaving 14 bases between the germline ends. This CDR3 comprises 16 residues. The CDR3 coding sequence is TGTGCCAGCTCACCAGAGGGACACGCGAGCTCCTACGAGCAGTACTTC. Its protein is CASSPEGHASSYEQYF.

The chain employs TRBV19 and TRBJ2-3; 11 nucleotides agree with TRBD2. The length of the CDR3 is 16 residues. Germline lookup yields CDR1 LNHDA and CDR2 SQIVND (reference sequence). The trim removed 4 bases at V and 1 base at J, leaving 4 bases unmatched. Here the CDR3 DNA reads TGTGCCAGTAGTAGGGGTAGCGGGAGGGGCACAGATACGCAGTATTTT. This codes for CASSRGSGRGTDTQYF.

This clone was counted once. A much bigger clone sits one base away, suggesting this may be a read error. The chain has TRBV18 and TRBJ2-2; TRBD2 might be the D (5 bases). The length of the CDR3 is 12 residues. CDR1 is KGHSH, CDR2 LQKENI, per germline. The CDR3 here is CASSPGTGELSF. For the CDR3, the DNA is TGTGCCAGCTCACCAGGAACCGGGGAGCTGTCTTTT.

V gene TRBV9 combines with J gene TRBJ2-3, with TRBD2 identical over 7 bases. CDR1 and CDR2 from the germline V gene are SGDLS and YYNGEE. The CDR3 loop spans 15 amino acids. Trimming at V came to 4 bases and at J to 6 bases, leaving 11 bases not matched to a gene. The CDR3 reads CASSPAGLERDTQYF. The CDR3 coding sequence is TGTGCCAGCAGCCCAGCGGGGCTTGAGAGGGATACGCAGTATTTT.

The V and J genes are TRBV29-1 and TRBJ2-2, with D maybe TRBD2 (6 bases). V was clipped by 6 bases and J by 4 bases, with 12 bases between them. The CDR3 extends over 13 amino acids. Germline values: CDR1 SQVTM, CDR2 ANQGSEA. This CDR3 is CSVRDGTTGELFF. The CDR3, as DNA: TGCAGCGTGCGGGACGGGACCACCGGGGAGCTGTTTTTT.

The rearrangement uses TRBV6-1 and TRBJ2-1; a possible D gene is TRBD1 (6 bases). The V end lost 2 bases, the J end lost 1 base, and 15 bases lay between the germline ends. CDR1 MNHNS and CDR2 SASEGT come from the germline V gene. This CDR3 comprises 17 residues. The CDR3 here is CASSENRRGISYNEQFF. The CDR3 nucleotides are TGTGCCAGCAGTGAAAATCGAAGGGGGATTTCCTACAATGAGCAGTTCTTC.

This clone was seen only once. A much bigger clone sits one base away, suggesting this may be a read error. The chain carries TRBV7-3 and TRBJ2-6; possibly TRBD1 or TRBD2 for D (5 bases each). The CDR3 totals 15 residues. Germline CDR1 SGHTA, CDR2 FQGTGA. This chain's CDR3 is CASSPLGVGASVLTF. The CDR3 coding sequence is TGTGCCAGCAGCCCCCTAGGGGTCGGGGCCAGCGTCCTGACTTTC.

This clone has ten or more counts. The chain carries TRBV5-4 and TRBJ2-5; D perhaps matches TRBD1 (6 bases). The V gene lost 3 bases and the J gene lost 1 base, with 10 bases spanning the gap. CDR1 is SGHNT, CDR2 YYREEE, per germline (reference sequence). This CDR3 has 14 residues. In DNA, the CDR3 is TGTGCCAGCAGCTACGACAGGATCCAAGAGACCCAGTACTTC. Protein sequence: CASSYDRIQETQYF.

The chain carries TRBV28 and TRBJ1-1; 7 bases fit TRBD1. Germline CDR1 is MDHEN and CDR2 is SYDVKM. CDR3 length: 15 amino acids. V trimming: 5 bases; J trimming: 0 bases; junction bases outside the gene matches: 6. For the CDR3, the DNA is TGTGCCAGCAGTCCATCAGGGGGGTTGAACACTGAAGCTTTCTTT. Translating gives CASSPSGGLNTEAFF.

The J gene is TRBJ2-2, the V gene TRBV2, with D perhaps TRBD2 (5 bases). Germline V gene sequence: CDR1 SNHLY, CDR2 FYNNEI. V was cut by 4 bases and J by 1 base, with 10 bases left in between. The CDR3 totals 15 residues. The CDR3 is CASSGGAVNTGELFF. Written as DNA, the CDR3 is TGTGCCAGCAGTGGAGGAGCGGTGAACACCGGGGAGCTGTTTTTT.

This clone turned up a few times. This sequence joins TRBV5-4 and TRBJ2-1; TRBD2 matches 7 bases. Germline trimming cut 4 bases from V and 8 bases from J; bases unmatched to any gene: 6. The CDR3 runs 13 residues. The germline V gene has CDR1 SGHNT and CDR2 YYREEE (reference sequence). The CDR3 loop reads CASSVRGVDEQFF. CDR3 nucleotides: TGTGCCAGCAGCGTCCGGGGGGTGGATGAGCAGTTCTTC.

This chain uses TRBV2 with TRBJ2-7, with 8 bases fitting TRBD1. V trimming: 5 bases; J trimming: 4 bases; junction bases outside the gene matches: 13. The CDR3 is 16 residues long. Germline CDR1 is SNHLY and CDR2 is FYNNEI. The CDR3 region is CASSSAGRTGRYEQYF. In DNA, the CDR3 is TGTGCCAGCAGTTCAGCAGGAAGGACAGGGCGATACGAGCAGTACTTC. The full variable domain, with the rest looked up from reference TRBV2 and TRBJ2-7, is EPEVTQTPSHQVTQMGQEVILRCVPISNHLYFYWYRQILGQKVEFLVSFYNNEISEKSEIFDDQFSVERPDGSNFTLKIRSTKLEDSAMYFCASSSAGRTGRYEQYFGPGTRLTVT.

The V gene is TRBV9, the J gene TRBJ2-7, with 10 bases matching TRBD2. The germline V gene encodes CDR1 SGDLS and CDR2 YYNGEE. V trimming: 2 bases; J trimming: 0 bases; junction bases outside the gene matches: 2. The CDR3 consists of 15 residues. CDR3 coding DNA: TGTGCCAGCAGCGTTTCTAGCGGGAGCTCCTACGAGCAGTACTTC. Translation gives CASSVSSGSSYEQYF.

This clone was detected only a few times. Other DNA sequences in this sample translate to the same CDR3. CDR3 sequence (DNA): TGTGCCAGCAGTGGAAATCAGCCCCAGCATTTT. This sequence encodes CASSGNQPQHF. This chain links TRBV28 with TRBJ1-5, with no clear D. The germline V gene encodes CDR1 MDHEN and CDR2 SYDVKM. The length of the CDR3 is 11 residues. V lost 5 bases and J lost 4, with 3 bases in between.

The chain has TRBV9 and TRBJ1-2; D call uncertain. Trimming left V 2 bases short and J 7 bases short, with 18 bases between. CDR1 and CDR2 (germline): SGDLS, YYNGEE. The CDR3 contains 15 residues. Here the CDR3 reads CASSVFSSEVAGYTF. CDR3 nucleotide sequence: TGTGCCAGCAGCGTTTTCTCCTCAGAGGTGGCTGGCTACACCTTC.

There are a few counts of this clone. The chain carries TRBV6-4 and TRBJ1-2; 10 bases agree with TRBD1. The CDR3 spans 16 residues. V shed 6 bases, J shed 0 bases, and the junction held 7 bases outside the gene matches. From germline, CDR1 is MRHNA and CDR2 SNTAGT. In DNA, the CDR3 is TGTGCCAGCAGCCCCGGGACAGGGGCCCCTAACTATGGCTACACCTTC. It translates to CASSPGTGAPNYGYTF.

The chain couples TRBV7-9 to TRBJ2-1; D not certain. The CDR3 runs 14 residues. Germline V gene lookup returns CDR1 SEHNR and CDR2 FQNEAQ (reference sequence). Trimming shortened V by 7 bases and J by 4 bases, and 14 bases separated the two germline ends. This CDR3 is CASTTPGLYNEQFF. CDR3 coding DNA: TGTGCCAGCACCACCCCCGGGTTGTACAATGAGCAGTTCTTC.